The 23 T cell receptor beta chains listed next were all sequenced from one sample in a study of blood T cell repertoires in COVID-19. Measured with immunoSEQ multiplex PCR; TCRdb has only the in-frame clones, and not every one. This table has about 36,000 clones, around 78% appearing once. The sequencing input was peripheral blood. Source of these receptors: a man aged 55 to 70 with acute or convalescent COVID-19.

The chain combines TRBV28 with TRBJ2-1; TRBD1 aligns across 7 bases. The CDR3 runs to 15 residues. Unmatched junction bases numbered 7, after V lost 6 bases and J lost 2 bases. Germline CDR1 MDHEN, CDR2 SYDVKM. DNA for the CDR3: TGTGCCAGCAGATCGAGGGGGCGAACCTACAATGAGCAGTTCTTC. It specifies CASRSRGRTYNEQFF.

This clone was seen only once. This rearrangement joins TRBV11-2 to TRBJ1-1; D is uncertain. Between the trimmed V and J ends, which lost 5 bases and 0 bases, there was a span of 10 bases. The CDR3 runs to 14 residues. Germline CDR1 is SGHAT and CDR2 is FQNNGV. In DNA form, the CDR3 reads TGTGCCAGCAGCAGTGAGGTCATGAACACTGAAGCTTTCTTT. The encoded protein is CASSSEVMNTEAFF. The full variable domain, completed using reference TRBV11-2 and TRBJ1-1, is EAGVAQSPRYKIIEKRQSVAFWCNPISGHATLYWYQQILGQGPKLLIQFQNNGVVDDSQLPKDRFSAERLKGVDSTLKIQPAKLEDSAVYLCASSSEVMNTEAFFGQGTRLTVV.

J is TRBJ2-7 and V is TRBV7-8, with a weak D call TRBD2 (6 bases). Trimming shortened V by 2 bases and J by 4 bases, and 12 bases separated the two germline ends. This CDR3 has 14 amino acids. Germline V lookup: CDR1 SGHVS, CDR2 FQNEAQ. CDR3 nucleotides: TGTGCCAGCAGCTTATTAGCGGTAACTTACGAGCAGTACTTC. This translates into CASSLLAVTYEQYF. Supplemented by reference TRBV7-8 and TRBJ2-7, the full variable domain reads GAGVSQSPRYKVAKRGQDVALRCDPISGHVSLFWYQQALGQGPEFLTYFQNEAQLDKSGLPSDRFFAERPEGSVSTLKIQRTQQEDSAVYLCASSLLAVTYEQYFGPGTRLTVT.

The V call is TRBV25-1, the J call TRBJ2-2; TRBD2 matches 10 bases. This CDR3 is 16 amino acids long. V trimming: 6 bases; J trimming: 6 bases; junction bases outside the gene matches: 10. The germline V gene has CDR1 MGHDK and CDR2 SYGVNS. The DNA of the CDR3 is TGTGCCAGCAGAGTACAGGGAGGGACTAGCGCCGGGGAGCTGTTTTTT. This codes for CASRVQGGTSAGELFF.

The rearrangement links TRBV5-4 to TRBJ2-5; 13 bases agree with TRBD2. V gave up 3 bases and J gave up 2 bases; unmatched junction bases: 4. The CDR3 loop spans 16 amino acids. Per germline, CDR1 SGHNT and CDR2 YYREEE (reference sequence). The CDR3 DNA is TGTGCCAGCAGCTCAATGACTAGCGGGAGGCAAGAGACCCAGTACTTC. Its protein product is CASSSMTSGRQETQYF.

V is TRBV7-2 and J is TRBJ2-1, with D possibly being TRBD2 (6 bases). CDR3 length: 15 residues. V lost 0 bases, J lost 3 bases, and 9 bases lay in between. Germline V gene lookup returns CDR1 SGHTA and CDR2 FQGNSA. The chain's CDR3 is CASSLAGGNYNEQFF. The DNA of the CDR3 is TGTGCCAGCAGCTTAGCGGGAGGAAACTACAATGAGCAGTTCTTC.

This clone appeared a single time. V is TRBV25-1 and J is TRBJ2-5; 7 nucleotides match TRBD2. The V gene's germline CDR1 is MGHDK and CDR2 SYGVNS. There are 14 residues in the CDR3. V trimming: 1 base; J trimming: 4 bases; junction bases outside the gene matches: 3. CDR3 residues: CASSEFSGRETQYF. The CDR3 DNA follows: TGTGCCAGCAGTGAATTTAGCGGGCGAGAGACCCAGTACTTC.

This clone has a handful of counts. This rearrangement joins TRBV9 to TRBJ2-1; 9 bases are shared with TRBD2. The V gene's germline CDR1 is SGDLS and CDR2 YYNGEE. This CDR3 has 16 amino acids. V lost 0 bases and J lost 0; bases outside the gene matches: 1. CDR3 amino acids: CASSVDSGSSYNEQFF. CDR3 sequence (DNA): TGTGCCAGCAGCGTAGATAGCGGGAGCTCCTACAATGAGCAGTTCTTC. Full variable domain (rest looked up from reference TRBV9 and TRBJ2-1): DSGVTQTPKHLITATGQRVTLRCSPRSGDLSVYWYQQSLDQGLQFLIQYYNGEERAKGNILERFSAQQFPDLHSELNLSSLELGDSALYFCASSVDSGSSYNEQFFGPGTRLTVL.

V and J are TRBV24-1 and TRBJ1-5; TRBD1 matches 10 bases. V lost 4 bases and J lost 5; bases outside the gene matches: 7. The CDR3 runs 16 residues. Germline CDR1 and CDR2: KGHDR and SFDVKD. The CDR3 spells CATSETGQGRDQPQHF. DNA of the CDR3: TGTGCCACCAGTGAGACGGGACAGGGGCGAGATCAGCCCCAGCATTTT.

The V call is TRBV5-1, the J call TRBJ2-7; D is perhaps TRBD2 (6 bases). The germline V gene has CDR1 SGHRS and CDR2 YFSETQ. V gave up 5 bases and J gave up 4 bases, with 13 bases separating them. The CDR3 is 13 residues long. CDR3 loop: CASSMGLTYEQYF. DNA of the CDR3: TGCGCCAGCAGTATGGGACTTACATACGAGCAGTACTTC.

The J gene is TRBJ1-1, the V gene TRBV6-5; D unclear. The V end was cut by 7 bases, the J end by 1 base, with 4 bases between. The CDR3 is 11 residues long. Germline loops: CDR1 MNHEY, CDR2 SVGAGI. CDR3 sequence reads: CASNKNTEAFF. CDR3 coding DNA: TGTGCCAGCAATAAGAACACTGAAGCTTTCTTT.

This clone was counted only a few times. The J gene is TRBJ1-2, the V gene TRBV2, with 8 bases that match TRBD1. CDR3 size: 14 residues. V lost 3 bases to trimming and J lost 6 bases; unmatched junction nucleotides: 6. Germline values: CDR1 SNHLY, CDR2 FYNNEI. For the CDR3, the DNA is TGTGCCAGCAGTGAGTCCCAGGGGGCTGATGGCTACACCTTC. As protein: CASSESQGADGYTF.

V and J are TRBV19 and TRBJ2-3; 9 bases fit TRBD2. Germline loops: CDR1 LNHDA, CDR2 SQIVND (reference sequence). The CDR3 totals 15 residues. V lost 5 bases to trimming and J lost 7 bases; unmatched junction nucleotides: 10. CDR3 bases: TGTGCCAGTAGTGATCCGGGACTAGCTGCGAATACGCAGTATTTT. Translating it yields CASSDPGLAANTQYF.

The chain combines TRBV29-1 with TRBJ2-5; D perhaps matches TRBD1 (6 bases). This CDR3 contains 12 residues. V gave up 4 bases and J gave up 1 base, with 7 bases separating them. The germline gives CDR1 SQVTM, CDR2 ANQGSEA. In DNA, the CDR3 is TGCAGCGTTGGGACAGCCCAAGAGACCCAGTACTTC. Translation: CSVGTAQETQYF. Filled out from reference TRBV29-1 and TRBJ2-5, the complete variable domain reads SAVISQKPSRDICQRGTSLTIQCQVDSQVTMMFWYRQQPGQSLTLIATANQGSEATYESGFVIDKFPISRPNLTFSTLTVSNMSPEDSSIYLCSVGTAQETQYFGPGTRLLVL.

The CDR3: CASSLIPGLDEQFF. The CDR3 DNA is TGTGCCAGCAGCTTAATCCCGGGATTGGATGAGCAGTTCTTC. The chain couples TRBV7-2 to TRBJ2-1, with TRBD2 as a possible D gene (5 bases). The CDR3 totals 14 residues. V dropped 2 bases and J dropped 8 bases, with 13 bases sitting between them. Germline V gives CDR1 SGHTA, CDR2 FQGNSA.

The chain joins TRBV7-2 to TRBJ1-3; the match to TRBD1 covers 7 bases. The CDR3 loop spans 15 amino acids. The V gene's germline CDR1 is SGHTA and CDR2 FQGNSA. V lost 5 bases, J lost 0 bases, and 4 bases stayed unmatched. The CDR3 protein is CASSNRDSSGNTIYF. CDR3 coding DNA: TGTGCCAGCAGCAACCGGGACAGCTCTGGAAACACCATATATTTT.

The genes are TRBV7-2 and TRBJ2-7; 12 bases map to TRBD2. Trimming at V came to 7 bases and at J to 5 bases, leaving 6 bases not matched to a gene. Per the germline V gene, CDR1 is SGHTA and CDR2 is FQGNSA. The CDR3 loop spans 14 amino acids. CDR3 bases: TGTGCCAGCAAGTCCACTAGCGGGAGGCACGAGCAGTACTTC. It is translated as CASKSTSGRHEQYF.

This chain links TRBV11-3 with TRBJ1-4; TRBD1 is a possible D gene (6 bases). The germline V gene encodes CDR1 SGHNT and CDR2 YENEEA. The CDR3 totals 16 residues. V lost 5 bases, J lost 4 bases, and 17 bases lay in between. The CDR3 DNA is TGTGCCAGCAGCCCCTTCGGGGAAGGGGGTAATGAAAAACTGTTTTTT. Translating gives CASSPFGEGGNEKLFF.

The chain links TRBV30 to TRBJ2-2; TRBD1 matches 9 bases. This CDR3 is built from 15 residues. V was pared by 2 bases and J by 6 bases, with 7 bases of the junction left unmatched. Germline V CDR1 and CDR2: GTSNPN, SVGIG (reference sequence). This chain's CDR3 is CAWSSFRTGAGELFF. CDR3 nucleotide sequence: TGTGCCTGGAGTTCATTTCGGACAGGGGCCGGGGAGCTGTTTTTT.

This clone occurred once. The chain employs TRBV5-5 and TRBJ2-2; no definite D call. V was trimmed by 0 bases and J by 4 bases, leaving 4 bases between them. This CDR3 contains 13 residues. Per germline, CDR1 SGHKS and CDR2 YYEKEE (reference sequence). The CDR3 DNA sequence: TGTGCCAGCAGCTTGGGGCCCACCGGGGAGCTGTTTTTT. This gives the protein CASSLGPTGELFF. Variable domain in full (rest from reference TRBV5-5 and TRBJ2-2): DAGVTQSPTHLIKTRGQQVTLRCSPISGHKSVSWYQQVLGQGPQFIFQYYEKEERGRGNFPDRFSARQFPNYSSELNVNALLLGDSALYLCASSLGPTGELFFGEGSRLTVL.

This clone showed up just once. The chain uses TRBV18 and TRBJ1-5; D unresolved. The length of the CDR3 is 13 residues. CDR1 is KGHSH, CDR2 LQKENI, per germline. V lost 6 bases and J lost 1, with 7 bases in between. The CDR3 loop is CASSPESNQPQHF. For the CDR3, the DNA is TGTGCCAGCTCCCCCGAGAGCAATCAGCCCCAGCATTTT.

In this sample, this clone turned up many times. The chain joins TRBV20-1 to TRBJ2-2, with a weak D call TRBD1 (6 bases). The CDR3 contains 11 residues. Germline V gene lookup returns CDR1 DFQATT and CDR2 SNEGSKA (reference sequence). Trimming cost V 5 bases and J 6 bases, with 7 bases left between them. CDR3 DNA: TGCAGTGCTGAGGGGGCCGGGGAGCTGTTTTTT. This encodes CSAEGAGELFF.

The chain employs TRBV6-5 and TRBJ2-7, with 7 bases lining up with TRBD2. J was trimmed by 0 bases and V by 6 bases; bases with no gene match: 5. The CDR3 is 14 residues long. CDR1 is MNHEY and CDR2 is SVGAGI in the germline V gene. Here the CDR3 reads CASSPGRVSYEQYF. The CDR3 nucleotides read TGTGCCAGCAGCCCGGGGAGGGTCTCCTACGAGCAGTACTTC.